The 13 T cell receptor beta chains below come from one sample, sequenced in a study of Graves' ophthalmopathy and Graves' hyperthyroidism. The TCR beta CDR3 regions underwent amplification from RNA transcripts. The library came from an HTBI-primed first-round RT-PCR and a second-round multiplex PCR. TCRdb used MiXCR to reprocess the multiplex PCR reads, holding one entry per CDR3 protein. This sample yields hundreds of thousands of distinct CDR3 sequences, of which just over 15% are seen a single time; about 7% belongs to the top ten. Sample: peripheral blood. These TCRs come from a woman between 18 and 29 years old with stable Graves' hyperthyroidism.

The chain links TRBV11-2 to TRBJ2-7; D is undetermined. CDR1 is SGHAT, CDR2 FQNNGV, per germline. The CDR3 consists of 13 residues. V shed 2 bases and J shed 3 bases, with 8 bases lying between them. CDR3 DNA sequence: TGTGCCAGCAGCTTATCCCCGATCTACGAGCAGTACTTC. Its translation: CASSLSPIYEQYF.

In this sample, this clonotype turned up many times. J is TRBJ1-5 and V is TRBV7-2, with D possibly TRBD1 on 6 matching bases. Germline V gene sequence: CDR1 SGHTA, CDR2 FQGNSA. The CDR3 sequence is 13 residues long. The V end lost 5 bases, the J end lost 7 bases, and 12 bases lay between the germline ends. As DNA, the CDR3 is TGTGCCAGCAGCGAACAGGGCGGCCAGCCCCAGCATTTT. It is translated as CASSEQGGQPQHF.

This clonotype was seen a few times. The V call is TRBV11-1, the J call TRBJ1-5; D not certain. In germline, CDR1 is SGHAT, CDR2 FQDESV (reference sequence). The V gene lost 2 bases and the J gene lost 5 bases, with 25 bases spanning the gap. This CDR3 has 19 amino acids. The CDR3 sequence is CASSLFASVIGGKDQPQHF. DNA of the CDR3: TGTGCCAGCAGCTTATTTGCTTCTGTGATAGGTGGAAAAGATCAGCCCCAGCATTTT.

This clonotype was found many times. The J gene is TRBJ2-7, the V gene TRBV2, with TRBD1 identical over 7 bases. Germline CDR1 reads SNHLY; CDR2 reads FYNNEI. This CDR3 contains 12 residues. The ends lost 10 bases at V and 3 bases at J; junction bases unmatched: 6. The CDR3 DNA sequence: TGTGCCATCCGGGACAGATTCTACGAGCAGTACTTC. Translation: CAIRDRFYEQYF.

This clonotype was seen more than once but under ten times. V is TRBV7-8 and J is TRBJ1-3; D might be TRBD1 (5 bases). CDR3 length equals 14 residues. V lost 3 bases, J lost 6 bases, and 12 bases lay in between. CDR1 is SGHVS and CDR2 is FQNEAQ in the germline V gene. CDR3 sequence reads: CASSFSQGVNTIYF. As DNA, the CDR3 is TGTGCCAGCAGCTTCAGTCAGGGTGTAAACACCATATATTTT.

This clonotype was recorded many times. The chain couples TRBV6-1 to TRBJ2-4, with 7 bases aligning to TRBD1. The germline V gene has CDR1 MNHNS and CDR2 SASEGT. J gave up 6 bases and V 6 bases, and 11 bases lay outside the gene matches. The CDR3 loop spans 15 amino acids. The CDR3 sequence: CASRDTGAWGNIQYF. CDR3 DNA: TGTGCCAGCAGGGACACAGGGGCATGGGGAAACATTCAGTACTTC.

This clonotype came up many times. This rearrangement joins TRBV11-2 to TRBJ1-4; 7 bases map to TRBD1. J was trimmed by 3 bases and V by 0 bases; bases with no gene match: 1. CDR3 length: 15 residues. From germline, CDR1 is SGHAT and CDR2 FQNNGV. The chain's CDR3 is CASSLEGTANEKLFF. The CDR3 DNA reads as TGTGCCAGCAGCTTAGAGGGGACAGCTAATGAAAAACTGTTTTTT.

In its sample, this clonotype was seen many times. CDR3 in amino acids: CASSEDGNYGYTF. The CDR3 DNA follows: TGTGCCAGCAGTGAGGATGGGAACTATGGCTACACCTTC. This chain connects TRBV2 to TRBJ1-2, with D hard to call. The CDR3 consists of 13 residues. Germline V gene sequence: CDR1 SNHLY, CDR2 FYNNEI. V was clipped by 3 bases and J by 2 bases, with 7 bases between them.

CDR3 sequence: CASSYSFGFYEQYF. Here the CDR3 DNA reads TGTGCCAGCAGTTACTCATTCGGTTTCTACGAGCAGTACTTC. The chain recombines TRBV6-2 or TRBV6-3 with TRBJ2-7; D is uncertain. The CDR3 spans 14 residues. The V end was cut by 0 bases, the J end by 3 bases, with 9 bases between. Germline V gene data show CDR1 as MNHEY and CDR2 as SVGEGT.

This clonotype was observed many times. V usage is TRBV9 and J usage is TRBJ1-1, with TRBD1 matching over 11 bases. The CDR3 totals 14 residues. Germline CDR1 and CDR2: SGDLS and YYNGEE. Trimming took 4 bases from V and 3 from J; bases not matched to a gene: 2. CDR3 DNA sequence: TGTGCCAGCAGCTGGACAGGGGGCGACACTGAAGCTTTCTTT. This encodes CASSWTGGDTEAFF. Using reference TRBV9 and TRBJ1-1 for the parts outside the CDR3, the full variable domain is DSGVTQTPKHLITATGQRVTLRCSPRSGDLSVYWYQQSLDQGLQFLIQYYNGEERAKGNILERFSAQQFPDLHSELNLSSLELGDSALYFCASSWTGGDTEAFFGQGTRLTVV.

Remarks on this clonotype: A read error may account for a junction end that differs from germline. This chain uses TRBV6-1 with TRBJ2-5; 9 bases are shared with TRBD2. Germline V gene data show CDR1 as MNHNS and CDR2 as SASEGT. This CDR3 has 13 amino acids. CDR3 residues: CASSGLAEETQYF. The DNA of the CDR3 is TGTGCCAGCAGTGGACTAGCGGAGGAGACTCAGTACTTC.

This clonotype came up a few times. This chain links TRBV20-1 with TRBJ2-2, with no clear D. This CDR3 is built from 14 residues. Per germline, CDR1 DFQATT and CDR2 SNEGSKA (reference sequence). Deletions cut 2 bases from V and 0 bases from J, with 7 bases between. CDR3 in DNA: TGCAGTGCTAGAACGGATCCGAACACCGGGGAGCTGTTTTTT. Translating gives CSARTDPNTGELFF.

This clonotype showed up many times. V usage is TRBV12-3 or TRBV12-4 and J usage is TRBJ1-2; TRBD1 matches at 9 bases. V shed 4 bases, J shed 2 bases, and the junction held 8 bases outside the gene matches. The CDR3 covers 16 residues. Here the CDR3 DNA reads TGTGCCAGCAGTTACAGCGGGACAGGGTCGAACTATGGCTACACCTTC. This encodes CASSYSGTGSNYGYTF.